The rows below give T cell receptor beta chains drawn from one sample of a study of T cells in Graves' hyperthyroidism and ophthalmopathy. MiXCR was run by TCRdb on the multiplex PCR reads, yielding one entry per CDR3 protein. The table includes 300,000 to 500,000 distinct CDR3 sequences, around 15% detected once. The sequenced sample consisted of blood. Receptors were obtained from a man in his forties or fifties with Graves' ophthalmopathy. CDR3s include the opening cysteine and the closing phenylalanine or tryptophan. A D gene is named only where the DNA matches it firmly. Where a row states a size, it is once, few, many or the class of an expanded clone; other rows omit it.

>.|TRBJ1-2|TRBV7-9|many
CASSSDNYGYTF
TGTGCCAGCAGTTCGGATAACTATGGCTACACCTTC
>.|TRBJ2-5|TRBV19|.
CASMREETQYF
TGTGCCAGTATGAGGGAGGAGACCCAGTACTTC
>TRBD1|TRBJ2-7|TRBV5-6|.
CASSSQGVRYEQYF
TGTGCCAGCAGCTCACAGGGGGTTAGATACGAGCAGTACTTC
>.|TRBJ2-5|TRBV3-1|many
CASSQAETQYF
TGTGCCAGCAGCCAAGCAGAGACCCAGTACTTC
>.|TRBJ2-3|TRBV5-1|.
CASKGASGQTSTDTQYF
TGCGCCAGCAAAGGAGCCTCGGGGCAAACTAGCACAGATACGCAGTATTTT
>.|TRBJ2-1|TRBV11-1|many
CASSKNLNNEQFF
TGTGCCAGCAGCAAGAACCTCAACAATGAGCAGTTCTTC
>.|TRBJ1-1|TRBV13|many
CASRQTDSEDTEAFF
TGTGCCAGCAGACAGACGGATTCAGAAGACACTGAAGCTTTCTTT
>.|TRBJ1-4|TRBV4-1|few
CASSQGKINEKLFF
TGCGCCAGCAGCCAGGGAAAGATTAATGAAAAACTGTTTTTT
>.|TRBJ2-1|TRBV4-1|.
CASSQSDMGLSRNEQFF
TGCGCCAGCAGCCAGAGCGACATGGGTCTGTCCCGCAATGAGCAGTTCTTC
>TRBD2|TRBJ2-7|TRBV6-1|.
CASGLAGGQNYEQYF
TGTGCCTCCGGCCTAGCGGGAGGGCAAAACTACGAGCAGTACTTC
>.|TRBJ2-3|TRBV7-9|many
CASPRDGGSDTQYF
TGTGCCAGCCCCCGGGACGGAGGTTCAGATACGCAGTATTTT
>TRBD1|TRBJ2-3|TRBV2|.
CASIMDRVGDTQYF
TGTGCCAGCATCATGGACAGGGTCGGAGATACGCAGTATTTT
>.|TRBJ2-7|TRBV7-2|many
CASSLIGTPAYEQYF
TGTGCCAGCAGCTTAATCGGGACACCTGCCTACGAGCAGTACTTC
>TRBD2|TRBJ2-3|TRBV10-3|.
CAIRGLAGGEDTQYF
TGTGCCATCAGAGGACTAGCGGGAGGAGAAGATACGCAGTATTTT
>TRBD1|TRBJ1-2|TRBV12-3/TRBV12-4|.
CASSLAAQGAGGYTF
TGTGCCAGCAGTTTAGCGGCCCAGGGGGCAGGTGGCTACACCTTC
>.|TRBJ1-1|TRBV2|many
CASSGGPSGTEAFF
TGTGCCAGCAGCGGCGGACCTTCGGGAACTGAAGCTTTCTTT
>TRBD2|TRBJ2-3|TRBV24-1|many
CATSDPARRGRWADTQYF
TGTGCCACCAGTGATCCAGCCCGTCGCGGGAGGTGGGCAGATACGCAGTATTTT
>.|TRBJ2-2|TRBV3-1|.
CASSPTTVNTGELLF
TGTGCCAGCAGCCCGACGACAGTGAACACCGGGGAGCTGCTTTTT
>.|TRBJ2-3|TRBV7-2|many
CASSYPGSTGTDTQYF
TGTGCCAGCAGCTACCCAGGGTCAACGGGCACAGATACGCAGTATTTT
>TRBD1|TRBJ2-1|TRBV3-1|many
CASSPRTGYWSDNEQFF
TGTGCCAGCAGCCCCCGGACAGGGTATTGGTCGGACAATGAGCAGTTCTTC
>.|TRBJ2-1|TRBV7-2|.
CASSLPTKRVEQFF
TGTGCCAGCAGCTTACCCACGAAAAGGGTTGAGCAGTTCTTC
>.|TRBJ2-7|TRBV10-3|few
CASTGQDEQYF
TGTGCCAGTACAGGGCAGGACGAGCAGTACTTC
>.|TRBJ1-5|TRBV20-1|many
CSARRRSNQPQHF
TGCAGTGCTAGACGTCGTAGCAATCAGCCCCAGCATTTT
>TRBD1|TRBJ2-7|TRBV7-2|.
CASSLAPGQGAGEQYF
TGTGCCAGCAGCTTGGCCCCGGGACAGGGGGCAGGGGAGCAGTACTTC
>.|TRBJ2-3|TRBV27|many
CASSPLAASTDTQYF
TGTGCCAGCAGTCCCTTAGCGGCTAGCACAGATACGCAGTATTTT